One and the same sample provided the 9 T cell receptor beta chains below, sequenced in a study of T-cell reconstitution after alpha-beta-depleted transplantation in children (dated by TCRdb to 2016 to 2017). Per the publication, the treatment or condition label means: allogeneic hematopoietic cell transplantation with graft depleted of TCRalphabeta T cells and CD19 B cells. Libraries were constructed by PCR. Instrument on record: Illumina HiSeq 2500. To normalize quantification of the TCRbeta repertoire, the TCR libraries were built with molecular barcoding that relied on unique molecular identifiers. Using fastp trimming at Q25 and MiXCR clonotype assembly, TCRdb reanalyzed the public sequencing data and kept in-frame beta chains. Rows are combined by CDR3 protein, so each entry shows the most common genes and DNA. Within this sample are fewer than 500,000 distinct CDR3 sequences, with around two fifths of them counted one time only. The ten largest clonotypes hold 27% of the sample.

Here the sequenced sample was PBMCs, taken before TCRalphabeta/CD19-depleted stem cell transplant. These receptors were obtained from a girl under 10 years old with aplastic anemia, due to receive a stem cell transplant.

CDR3 amino acids: CSPQSFGELFF. The CDR3 bases are TGCAGCCCGCAGTCCTTCGGGGAGCTGTTTTTT. This chain joins TRBV20-1 and TRBJ2-2; D gene ambiguous. Germline values: CDR1 DFQATT, CDR2 SNEGSKA (reference sequence). The CDR3 is 11 residues long.

The rearrangement uses TRBV7-2 and TRBJ2-7, with 10 bases matching TRBD1. CDR3 length: 15 amino acids. Losses at the gene ends were 1 base for V and 3 bases for J; bases not matched to a gene: 3. Germline CDR1 SGHTA, CDR2 FQGNSA. As DNA, the CDR3 is TGTGCCAGCAGCTTAGAGGGACAGGGGCACTACGAGCAGTACTTC. Protein product: CASSLEGQGHYEQYF. Supplemented by reference TRBV7-2 and TRBJ2-7, the full variable domain reads GAGVSQSPSNKVTEKGKDVELRCDPISGHTALYWYRQSLGQGLEFLIYFQGNSAPDKSGLPSDRFSAERTGGSVSTLTIQRTQQEDSAVYLCASSLEGQGHYEQYFGPGTRLTVT.

This clonotype has a handful of counts. The rearrangement uses TRBV7-9 and TRBJ1-3, with TRBD1 matching over 8 bases. Losses at the gene ends were 5 bases for V and 7 bases for J; bases not matched to a gene: 13. CDR1 and CDR2 (germline): SEHNR, FQNEAQ (reference sequence). The CDR3 extends over 16 amino acids. Here the CDR3 reads CASSTEDRATGNTIYF. The CDR3 DNA follows: TGTGCCAGCAGCACGGAGGACAGGGCCACGGGGAACACCATATATTTT.

The CDR3 DNA sequence: TGCGCCAGCAAAACTAGCGGAAGCTCCTACAATGAGCAGTTCTTC. This encodes CASKTSGSSYNEQFF. The V call is TRBV5-1, the J call TRBJ2-1; 8 bases agree with TRBD2. The ends lost 6 bases at V and 0 bases at J; junction bases unmatched: 5. From germline, CDR1 is SGHRS and CDR2 YFSETQ. The CDR3 sequence is 15 residues long.

The chain uses TRBV7-6 and TRBJ2-3; D possibly corresponds to TRBD2 (8 bases). Germline assignment: CDR1 SGHVS and CDR2 FNYEAQ. The V end lost 5 bases, the J end lost 0 bases, and 18 bases lay between the germline ends. CDR3 length: 17 amino acids. CDR3 nucleotides: TGTGCCAGCAGCAGACAGGGTGGCGGGAGGAGCACAGATACGCAGTATTTT. This encodes CASSRQGGGRSTDTQYF.

The DNA of the CDR3 is TGTGCCAGCCGGGGGGTTTTGGATAATTCACCCCTCCACTTT. Translation: CASRGVLDNSPLHF. The genes are TRBV6-1 and TRBJ1-6; TRBD1 is a possible D gene (5 bases). Germline values: CDR1 MNHNS, CDR2 SASEGT. V shed 8 bases and J shed 5 bases, with 13 bases lying between them. The CDR3 is made up of 14 amino acids.

This chain uses TRBV5-1 with TRBJ2-3; 10 bases are shared with TRBD1. This CDR3 region has 15 residues. Per germline, CDR1 SGHRS and CDR2 YFSETQ. Trimming took 4 bases from V and 3 from J; bases not matched to a gene: 5. The chain's CDR3 is CASSGTGAWTDTQYF. DNA for the CDR3: TGCGCCAGCAGCGGGACAGGGGCGTGGACAGATACGCAGTATTTT.

The count of this clonotype is one. The chain employs TRBV6-1 and TRBJ1-5; D unresolved. Trimming stripped 6 bases from V and 1 base from J, with 16 bases between. Germline CDR1 is MNHNS and CDR2 is SASEGT. This CDR3 is 16 amino acids long. The CDR3 nucleotides are TGTGCCAGCAGCCCTGGCAGCGGTCTCAGCAATCAGCCCCAGCATTTT. Translated, it gives CASSPGSGLSNQPQHF.

In its sample, this clonotype was seen many times. The J gene is TRBJ1-2, the V gene TRBV5-7, with TRBD1 identical over 8 bases. TRBV5-7 is filed as an ORF, its function uncertain. Germline trimming cut 1 base from V and 3 bases from J; bases unmatched to any gene: 11. The CDR3 has 17 amino acids. The CDR3 is CASSLRLPGQVYYGYTF. The CDR3 nucleotides are TGTGCCAGCAGCTTGCGGCTCCCGGGACAGGTATACTATGGCTACACCTTC.